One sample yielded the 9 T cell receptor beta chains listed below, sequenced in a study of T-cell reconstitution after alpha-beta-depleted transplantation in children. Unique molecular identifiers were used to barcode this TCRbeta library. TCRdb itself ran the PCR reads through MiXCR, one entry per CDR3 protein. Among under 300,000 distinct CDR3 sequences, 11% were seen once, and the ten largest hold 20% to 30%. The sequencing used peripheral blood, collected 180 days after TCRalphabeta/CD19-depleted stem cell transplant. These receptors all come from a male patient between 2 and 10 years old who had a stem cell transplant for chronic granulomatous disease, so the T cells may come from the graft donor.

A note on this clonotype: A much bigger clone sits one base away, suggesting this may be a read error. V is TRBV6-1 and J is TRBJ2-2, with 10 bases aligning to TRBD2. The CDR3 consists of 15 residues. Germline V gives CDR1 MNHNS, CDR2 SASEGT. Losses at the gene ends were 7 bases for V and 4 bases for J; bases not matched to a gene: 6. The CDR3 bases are TGTGCCAGCATCCTGGCTAGCGGGGGCACCGGGGAGCTGTTTTTT. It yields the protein CASILASGGTGELFF.

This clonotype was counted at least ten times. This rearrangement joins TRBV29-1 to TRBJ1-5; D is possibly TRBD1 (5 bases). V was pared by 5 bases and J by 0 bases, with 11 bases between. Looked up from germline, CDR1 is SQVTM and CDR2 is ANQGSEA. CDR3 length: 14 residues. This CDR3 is CSVSTDNSNQPQHF. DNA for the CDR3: TGCAGCGTTTCGACGGACAATAGCAATCAGCCCCAGCATTTT.

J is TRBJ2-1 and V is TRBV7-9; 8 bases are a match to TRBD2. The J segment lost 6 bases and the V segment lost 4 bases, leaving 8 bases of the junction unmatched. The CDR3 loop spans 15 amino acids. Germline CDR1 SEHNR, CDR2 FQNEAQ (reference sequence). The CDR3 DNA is TGTGCCAGCAGCTCGGACCGGGGGGGATTCAATGAGCAGTTCTTC. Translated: CASSSDRGGFNEQFF.

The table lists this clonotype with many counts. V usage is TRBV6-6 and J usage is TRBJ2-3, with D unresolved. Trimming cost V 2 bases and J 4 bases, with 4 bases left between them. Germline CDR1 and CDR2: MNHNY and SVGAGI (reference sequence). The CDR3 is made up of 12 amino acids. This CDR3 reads CASSYPADTQYF. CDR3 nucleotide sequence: TGTGCCAGCAGTTACCCTGCAGATACGCAGTATTTT.

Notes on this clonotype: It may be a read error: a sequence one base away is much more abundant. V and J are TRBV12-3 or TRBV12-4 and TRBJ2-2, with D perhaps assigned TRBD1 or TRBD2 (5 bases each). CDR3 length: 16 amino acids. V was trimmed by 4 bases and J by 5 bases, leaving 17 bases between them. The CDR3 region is CASSSLRDHKTGELFF. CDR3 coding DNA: TGTGCCAGCAGTTCTTTGAGGGACCATAAAACCGGGGAGCTGTTTTTT.

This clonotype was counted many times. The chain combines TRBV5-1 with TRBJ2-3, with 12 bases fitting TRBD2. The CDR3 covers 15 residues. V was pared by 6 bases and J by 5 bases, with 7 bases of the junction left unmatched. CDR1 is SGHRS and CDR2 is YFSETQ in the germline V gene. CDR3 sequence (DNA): TGCGCCAGCACTCTAGCGGGGGGGCCAATAGATACGCAGTATTTT. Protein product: CASTLAGGPIDTQYF.

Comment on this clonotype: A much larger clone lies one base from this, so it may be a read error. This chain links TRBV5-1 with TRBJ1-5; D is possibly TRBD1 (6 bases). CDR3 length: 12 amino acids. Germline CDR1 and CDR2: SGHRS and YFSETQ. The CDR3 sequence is CASLRGHQPRHF. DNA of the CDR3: TGCGCCAGCTTACGGGGGCATCAGCCCCGGCATTTT.

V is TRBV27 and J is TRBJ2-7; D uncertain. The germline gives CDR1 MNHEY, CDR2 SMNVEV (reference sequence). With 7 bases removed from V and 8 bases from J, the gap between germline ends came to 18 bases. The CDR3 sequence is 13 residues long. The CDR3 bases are TGTGCCAGCAACCTCTTATTTGGCAACCAGCAGTACTTC. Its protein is CASNLLFGNQQYF.

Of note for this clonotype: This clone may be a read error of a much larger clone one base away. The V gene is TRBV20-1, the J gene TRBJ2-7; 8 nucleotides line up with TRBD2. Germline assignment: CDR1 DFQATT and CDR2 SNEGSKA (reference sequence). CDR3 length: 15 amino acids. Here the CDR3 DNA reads TGCAGTGCTAGAGTGTTTACTAGCGGAACCTACAAGCAGTACTTC. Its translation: CSARVFTSGTYKQYF.